The clone carrying this T cell receptor (beta chain) was observed once. The data are from a study of cytomegalovirus exposure and HLA in healthy donors. The PCR used 60 Vbeta and 13 Jbeta primers. Assay used: immunoSEQ multiplex PCR; TCRdb lists only in-frame clones, some missing. Seen here are some 180,000 clones, approximately 71% observed once, and the top ten hold roughly 5.4%. The germline CDR1 and CDR2 sequences are SGHTA and FQGNSA. This CDR3 spans 12 amino acids. The V end was cut by 2 bases, the J end by 3 bases, with 4 bases between. The chain employs TRBV7-2 and TRBJ1-2; D gene ambiguous. The clonotype was recovered from a woman aged 18 to 35 in good health and CMV-seropositive. Material for sequencing was PBMCs. CDR3 sequence: CASSLKHYGYTF. The CDR3 DNA reads as TGTGCCAGCAGCTTAAAGCACTATGGCTACACCTTC.